This entry concerns a single TCR beta chain. Looked up from germline, CDR1 is SGHAT and CDR2 is FQNNGV. V was clipped by 1 base and J by 8 bases, with 15 bases between them. The CDR3 has 15 amino acids. It was at deep level that the assay was run. Genomic DNA from each subset was divided evenly over several immunoSEQ plates. The protocol was immunoSEQ multiplex PCR, while the TCRdb copy is restricted to in-frame clones and leaves out a portion. The data hold around 700,000 clones, with around 73% observed a single time. The data originate from a study of shared clonotypes between healthy human individuals. On the study more broadly: Serving as donors were two women and three men, whose ages spanned 18 to 49. CD8 memory received one plate per donor, CD8 naive two, CD4 memory three and CD4 naive three.

Sequenced input: memory CD4+ T cells sorted from blood. The subset is: CD45RA-negative fraction. The chain carries TRBV11-2 and TRBJ2-4; the D gene is possibly TRBD2 (6 bases). The source is a woman aged 25-40 years in good health. CDR3 sequence reads: CASSLVPLSGDIQYF. CDR3 in DNA: TGTGCCAGCAGCTTAGTCCCTTTATCGGGGGACATTCAGTACTTC.